This T cell receptor beta chain was obtained from a study of cytomegalovirus exposure and HLA in healthy donors. This CDR3 contains 15 residues. Trimming left V 2 bases short and J 5 bases short, with 15 bases between. The germline V gene encodes CDR1 MGHDK and CDR2 SYGVNS. The study ran its PCR with 60 Vbeta and 13 Jbeta primers. TCRdb keeps only in-frame clones here, not all; method: immunoSEQ multiplex PCR. The sample has about 130,000 clones; 60% to 75% are singletons. There were likely unrecorded immune exposures, though donors were nominally healthy when sampled. This chain joins TRBV25-1 and TRBJ1-1; the D is unclear. The sample comprised PBMCs. This sequence originates from a woman between 50 and 59 years old in good health and CMV-seropositive. CDR3 residues: CASSERPGIGTEAFF. The CDR3 DNA sequence: TGTGCCAGCAGTGAAAGGCCGGGTATCGGTACTGAAGCTTTCTTT.